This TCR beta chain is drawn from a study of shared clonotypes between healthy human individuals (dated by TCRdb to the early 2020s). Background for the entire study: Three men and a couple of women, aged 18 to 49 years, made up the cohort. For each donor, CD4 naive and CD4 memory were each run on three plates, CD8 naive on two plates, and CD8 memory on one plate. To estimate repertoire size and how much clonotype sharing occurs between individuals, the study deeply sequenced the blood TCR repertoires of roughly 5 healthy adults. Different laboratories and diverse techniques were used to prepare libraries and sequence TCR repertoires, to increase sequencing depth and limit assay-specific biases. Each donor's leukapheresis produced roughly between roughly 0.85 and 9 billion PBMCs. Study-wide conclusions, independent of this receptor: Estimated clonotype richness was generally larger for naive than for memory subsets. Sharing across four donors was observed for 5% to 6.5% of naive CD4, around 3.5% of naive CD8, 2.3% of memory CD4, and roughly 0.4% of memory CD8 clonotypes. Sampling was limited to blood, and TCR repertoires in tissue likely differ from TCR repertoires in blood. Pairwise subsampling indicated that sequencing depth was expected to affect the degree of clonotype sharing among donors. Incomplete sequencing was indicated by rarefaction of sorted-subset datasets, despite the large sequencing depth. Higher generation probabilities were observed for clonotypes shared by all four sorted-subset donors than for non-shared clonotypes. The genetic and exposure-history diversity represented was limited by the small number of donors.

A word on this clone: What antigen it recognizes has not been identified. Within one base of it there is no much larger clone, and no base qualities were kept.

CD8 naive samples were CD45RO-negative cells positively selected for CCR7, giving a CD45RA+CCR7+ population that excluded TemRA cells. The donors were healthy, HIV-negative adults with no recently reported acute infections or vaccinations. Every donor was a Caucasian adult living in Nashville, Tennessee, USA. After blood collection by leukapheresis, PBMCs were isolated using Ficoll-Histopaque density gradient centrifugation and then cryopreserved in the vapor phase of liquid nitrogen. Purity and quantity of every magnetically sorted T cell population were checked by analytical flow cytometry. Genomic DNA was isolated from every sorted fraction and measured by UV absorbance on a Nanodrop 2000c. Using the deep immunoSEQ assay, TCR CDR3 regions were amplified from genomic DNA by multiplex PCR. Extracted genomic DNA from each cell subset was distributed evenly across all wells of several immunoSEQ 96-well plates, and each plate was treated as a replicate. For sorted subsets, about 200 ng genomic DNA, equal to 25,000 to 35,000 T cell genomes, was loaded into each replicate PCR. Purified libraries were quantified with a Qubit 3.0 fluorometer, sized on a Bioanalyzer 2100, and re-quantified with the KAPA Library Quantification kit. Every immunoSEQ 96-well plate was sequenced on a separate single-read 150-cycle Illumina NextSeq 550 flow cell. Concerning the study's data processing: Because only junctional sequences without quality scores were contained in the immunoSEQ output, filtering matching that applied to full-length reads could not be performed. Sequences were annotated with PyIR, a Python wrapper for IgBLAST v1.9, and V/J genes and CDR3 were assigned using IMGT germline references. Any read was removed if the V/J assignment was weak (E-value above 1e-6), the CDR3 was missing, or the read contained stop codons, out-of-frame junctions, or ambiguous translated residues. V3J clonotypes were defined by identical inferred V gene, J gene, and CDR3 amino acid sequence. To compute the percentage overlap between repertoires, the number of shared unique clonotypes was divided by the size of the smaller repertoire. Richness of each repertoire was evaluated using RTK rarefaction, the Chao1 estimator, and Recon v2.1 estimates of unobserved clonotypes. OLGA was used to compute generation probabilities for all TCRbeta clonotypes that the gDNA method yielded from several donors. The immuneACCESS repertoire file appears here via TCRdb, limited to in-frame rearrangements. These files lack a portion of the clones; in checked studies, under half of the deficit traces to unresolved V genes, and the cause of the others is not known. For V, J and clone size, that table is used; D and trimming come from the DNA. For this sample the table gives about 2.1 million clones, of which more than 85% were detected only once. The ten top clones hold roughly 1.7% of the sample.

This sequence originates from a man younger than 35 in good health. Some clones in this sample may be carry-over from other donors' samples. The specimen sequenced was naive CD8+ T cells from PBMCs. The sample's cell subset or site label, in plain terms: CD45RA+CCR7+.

The nucleotide sequence is given as TGTGCCAGCAGTTTATCCCGCGGCAGGGGGCGCGGGTACGAGCAGTACTTC. The translation is CASSLSRGRGRGYEQYF. The chain was built from TRBV27 and TRBJ2-7, with 8 bases aligning to TRBD1. Reading from cysteine to phenylalanine, the CDR3 counts 17 amino acids. Only the CDR3 DNA stays, 51 bases, in frame from base 1. V ends up 0 bases short and J 4 bases short, with an unmatched junction base count of 11. Taken from the germline V gene (reference sequence), the CDR1 and CDR2 loops are MNHEY and SMNVEV.